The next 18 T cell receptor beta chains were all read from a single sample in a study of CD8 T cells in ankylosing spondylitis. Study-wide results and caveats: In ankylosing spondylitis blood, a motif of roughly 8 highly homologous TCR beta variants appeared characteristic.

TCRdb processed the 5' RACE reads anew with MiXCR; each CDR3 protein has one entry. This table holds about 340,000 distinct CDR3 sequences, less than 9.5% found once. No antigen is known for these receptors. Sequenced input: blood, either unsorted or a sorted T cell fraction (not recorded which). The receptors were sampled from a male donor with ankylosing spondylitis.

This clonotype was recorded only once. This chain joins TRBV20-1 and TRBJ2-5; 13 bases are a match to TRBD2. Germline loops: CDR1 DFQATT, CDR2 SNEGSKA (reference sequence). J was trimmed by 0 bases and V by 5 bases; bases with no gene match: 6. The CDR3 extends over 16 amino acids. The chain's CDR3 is CSAPRTSGSNQETQYF. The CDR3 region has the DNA TGCAGTGCTCCCAGGACTAGCGGGAGCAACCAAGAGACCCAGTACTTC.

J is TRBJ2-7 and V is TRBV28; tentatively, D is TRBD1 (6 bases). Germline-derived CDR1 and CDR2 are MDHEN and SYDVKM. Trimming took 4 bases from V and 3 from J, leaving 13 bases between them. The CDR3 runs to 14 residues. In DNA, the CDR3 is TGTGCCAGCAGTTCGAGACCGGGACACTACGAGCAGTACTTC. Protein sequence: CASSSRPGHYEQYF.

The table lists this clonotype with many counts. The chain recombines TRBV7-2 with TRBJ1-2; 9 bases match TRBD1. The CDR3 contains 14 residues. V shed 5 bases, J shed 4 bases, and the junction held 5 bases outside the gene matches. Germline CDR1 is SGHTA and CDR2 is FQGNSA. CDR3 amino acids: CASSRDRERYGYTF. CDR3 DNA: TGTGCCAGCAGCCGGGACAGGGAACGCTATGGCTACACCTTC.

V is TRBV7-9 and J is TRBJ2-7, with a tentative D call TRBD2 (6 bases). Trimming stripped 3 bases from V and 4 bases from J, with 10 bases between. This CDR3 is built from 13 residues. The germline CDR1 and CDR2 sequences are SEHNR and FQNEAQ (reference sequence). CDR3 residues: CASSFLTSYEQYF. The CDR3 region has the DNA TGTGCCAGCAGCTTTTTGACTAGTTACGAGCAGTACTTC.

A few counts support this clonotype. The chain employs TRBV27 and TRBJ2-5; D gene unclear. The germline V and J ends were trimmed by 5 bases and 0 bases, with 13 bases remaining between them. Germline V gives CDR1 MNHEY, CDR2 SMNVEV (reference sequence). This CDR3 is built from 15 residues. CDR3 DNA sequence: TGTGCCAGCAGTATTACATACTGGGACCAAGAGACCCAGTACTTC. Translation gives CASSITYWDQETQYF.

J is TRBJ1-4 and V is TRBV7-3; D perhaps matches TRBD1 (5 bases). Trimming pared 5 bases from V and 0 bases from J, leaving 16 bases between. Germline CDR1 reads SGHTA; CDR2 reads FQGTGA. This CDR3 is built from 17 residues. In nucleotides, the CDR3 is TGTGCCAGCAGCCCCAAGCCAGGGCACGCAACTAATGAAAAACTGTTTTTT. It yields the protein CASSPKPGHATNEKLFF.

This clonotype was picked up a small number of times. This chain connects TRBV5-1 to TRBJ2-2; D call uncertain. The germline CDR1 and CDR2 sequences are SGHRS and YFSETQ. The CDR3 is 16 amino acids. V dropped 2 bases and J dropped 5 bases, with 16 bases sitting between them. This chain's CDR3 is CASSLSARVRTGELFF. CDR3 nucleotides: TGCGCCAGCAGCTTAAGCGCTCGGGTGCGGACCGGGGAGCTGTTTTTT.

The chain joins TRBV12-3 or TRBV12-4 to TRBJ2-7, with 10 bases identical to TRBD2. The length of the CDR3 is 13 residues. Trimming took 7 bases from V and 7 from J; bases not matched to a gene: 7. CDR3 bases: TGTGCCAGCAAAAAGCGGGAGGGCTGGGAGCAGTACTTC. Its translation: CASKKREGWEQYF.

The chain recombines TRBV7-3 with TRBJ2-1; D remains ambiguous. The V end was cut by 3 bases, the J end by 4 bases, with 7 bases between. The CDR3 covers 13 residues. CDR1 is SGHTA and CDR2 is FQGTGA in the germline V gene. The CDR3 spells CASSFRRYNEQFF. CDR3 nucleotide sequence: TGTGCCAGCAGCTTCCGGCGATACAATGAGCAGTTCTTC.

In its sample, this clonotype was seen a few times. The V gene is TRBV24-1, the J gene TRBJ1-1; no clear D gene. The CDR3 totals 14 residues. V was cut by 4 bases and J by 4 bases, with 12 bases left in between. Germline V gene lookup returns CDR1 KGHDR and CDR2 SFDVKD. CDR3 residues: CATSDSARVTEAFF. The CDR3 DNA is TGTGCCACCAGTGACTCGGCCCGGGTCACTGAAGCTTTCTTT.

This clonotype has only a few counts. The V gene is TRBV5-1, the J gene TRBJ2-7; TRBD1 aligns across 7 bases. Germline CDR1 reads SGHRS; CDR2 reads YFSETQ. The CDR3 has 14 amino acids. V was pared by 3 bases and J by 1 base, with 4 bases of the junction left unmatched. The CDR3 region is CASSSGTVSYEQYF. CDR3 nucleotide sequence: TGCGCCAGCAGCTCAGGGACAGTATCCTACGAGCAGTACTTC.

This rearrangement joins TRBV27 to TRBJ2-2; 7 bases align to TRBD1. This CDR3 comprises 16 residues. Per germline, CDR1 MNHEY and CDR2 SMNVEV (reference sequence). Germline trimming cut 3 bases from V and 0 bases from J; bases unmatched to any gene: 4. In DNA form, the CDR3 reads TGTGCCAGCAGTTTCCCCGGGACAGCGAACACCGGGGAGCTGTTTTTT. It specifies CASSFPGTANTGELFF.

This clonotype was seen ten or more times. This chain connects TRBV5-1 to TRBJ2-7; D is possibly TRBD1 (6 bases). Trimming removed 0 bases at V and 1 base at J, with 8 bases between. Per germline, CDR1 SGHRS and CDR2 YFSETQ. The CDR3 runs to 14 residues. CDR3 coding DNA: TGCGCCAGCAGCTTGGACGGACAGTCCTACGAGCAGTACTTC. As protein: CASSLDGQSYEQYF.

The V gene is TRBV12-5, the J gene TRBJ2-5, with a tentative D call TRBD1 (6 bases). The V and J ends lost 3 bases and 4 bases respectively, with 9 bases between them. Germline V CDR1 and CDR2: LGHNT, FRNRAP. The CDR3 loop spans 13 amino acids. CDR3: CASGLGTPETQYF. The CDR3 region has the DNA TGTGCTAGTGGTTTAGGGACACCAGAGACCCAGTACTTC.

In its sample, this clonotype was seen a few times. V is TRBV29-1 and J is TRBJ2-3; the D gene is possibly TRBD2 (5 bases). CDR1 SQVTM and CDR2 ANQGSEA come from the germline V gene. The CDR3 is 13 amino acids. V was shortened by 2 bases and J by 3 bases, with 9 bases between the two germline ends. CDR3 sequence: CSVEYTGTDTQYF. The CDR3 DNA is TGCAGCGTTGAATATACGGGAACAGATACGCAGTATTTT.

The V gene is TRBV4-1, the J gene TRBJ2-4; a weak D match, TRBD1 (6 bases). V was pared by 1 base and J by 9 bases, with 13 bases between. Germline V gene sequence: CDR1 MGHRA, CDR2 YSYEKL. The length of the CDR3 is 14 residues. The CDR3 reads CASSQVTQGRIQYF. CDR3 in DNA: TGCGCCAGCAGCCAAGTGACCCAGGGGCGCATTCAGTACTTC.

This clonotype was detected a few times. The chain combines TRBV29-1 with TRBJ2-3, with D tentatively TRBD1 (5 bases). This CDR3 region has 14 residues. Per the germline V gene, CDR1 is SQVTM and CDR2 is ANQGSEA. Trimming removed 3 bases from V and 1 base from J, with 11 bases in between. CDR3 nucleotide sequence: TGCAGCGTTGAGCAGGGTATGGGCACAGATACGCAGTATTTT. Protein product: CSVEQGMGTDTQYF.

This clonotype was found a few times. CDR3 sequence: CASSYSRGQGGEQFF. Written as DNA, the CDR3 is TGTGCCAGCAGTTACTCCAGAGGACAGGGGGGTGAGCAGTTCTTC. The rearrangement links TRBV6-5 to TRBJ2-1; the match to TRBD1 covers 10 bases. CDR3 length: 15 residues. CDR1 MNHEY and CDR2 SVGAGI come from the germline V gene. V lost 0 bases, J lost 9 bases, and 5 bases stayed unmatched.